This T cell receptor (beta chain) was recovered during a study of CD8+ T cells in alopecia areata. Study-level results: TCR sharing across patients was less clear than in mice, possibly HLA-related. Higher clonality and more expanded CD8+ clones appeared in lesional than normal scalp.

cDNA prepared by RNA extraction and subsequent reverse transcription served as the template for sequencing. Data came from immunoSEQ multiplex PCR; TCRdb stores just in-frame clones and leaves some out. The repertoire holds 140,000 to 150,000 clones, with roughly 61% as singletons. Comment on this clone: Its antigen is unknown.

The receptor's source is a human donor with alopecia areata. This specimen consisted of CD4+ T cells sorted from blood, obtained at week 0.

Written as DNA, the CDR3 is TGCAGCGTTGAAGATATTAGATCCACTGAAGCTTTCTTT. Protein product: CSVEDIRSTEAFF. The chain joins TRBV29-1 to TRBJ1-1; D is unresolved. The CDR3 loop spans 13 amino acids. The V end was cut by 0 bases, the J end by 4 bases, with 9 bases between. The germline CDR1 and CDR2 sequences are SQVTM and ANQGSEA.